This T cell receptor (beta chain) was observed in a study of cytomegalovirus exposure and HLA in healthy donors. Study findings and constraints: Analysis was carried out at a later point, and it linked a missense DCLRE1C variant to TCR beta V- and J-gene trimming.

This clone was counted only a few times. Its specificity is unknown. The PCR made use of 60 Vbeta and 13 Jbeta primers. Profiled with immunoSEQ multiplex PCR; TCRdb holds only in-frame clones, not every one. There are approximately 92,000 clones in the sample; over 70% occur only once, and under 10% lies in the top ten. Germline CDR1 reads SQVTM; CDR2 reads ANQGSEA. The V segment lost 4 bases and the J segment 6 bases; nucleotides outside the gene matches: 8. The CDR3 length is 14 residues. V gene TRBV29-1 combines with J gene TRBJ2-3, with 9 bases aligning to TRBD2. The receptor's source is a man aged 55 to 70 in good health and CMV-seronegative. Specimen: PBMCs. The CDR3 loop reads CSVVWRGGSDTQYF. DNA for the CDR3: TGCAGCGTTGTCTGGCGGGGGGGTAGCGATACGCAGTATTTT.